These 26 T cell receptor beta chains were sequenced from one sample in a study of T cells in localized non-small cell lung cancer. Some clones are missing from TCRdb's copy, which holds only in-frame ones; the method was immunoSEQ multiplex PCR. Among roughly 30,000 clones listed, 75% to 95% were seen once. Sequencing used peripheral blood, obtained before any cancer treatment. The receptors here all came from a female donor older than 55 with stage I lung adenocarcinoma.

The rearrangement links TRBV5-6 to TRBJ2-7; TRBD1 might be the D (6 bases). Germline CDR1 and CDR2: SGHDT and YYEEEE. This CDR3 is built from 14 residues. V dropped 1 base and J dropped 6 bases, with 14 bases sitting between them. This CDR3 is CASSLTGFVGEQYF. The CDR3 nucleotides read TGTGCCAGCAGCTTGACAGGGTTCGTTGGCGAGCAGTACTTC. Filled out from reference TRBV5-6 and TRBJ2-7, the complete variable domain reads DAGVTQSPTHLIKTRGQQVTLRCSPKSGHDTVSWYQQALGQGPQFIFQYYEEEERQRGNFPDRFSGHQFPNYSSELNVNALLLGDSALYLCASSLTGFVGEQYFGPGTRLTVT.

This chain links TRBV10-1 with TRBJ1-2, with no clear D. With 3 bases removed from V and 8 bases from J, the gap between germline ends came to 13 bases. The V gene's germline CDR1 is WNHNN and CDR2 SYGVQD (reference sequence). There are 13 residues in the CDR3. Here the CDR3 DNA reads TGCGCCAGCAGTGATCGGACTGTCTCCGGCTACACCTTC. The encoded protein is CASSDRTVSGYTF.

This clone was detected only once. This chain's CDR3 is CASGNLLPGTYGYTF. CDR3 nucleotides: TGTGCCAGCGGAAACCTACTTCCCGGGACCTATGGCTACACCTTC. The chain carries TRBV28 and TRBJ1-2, with D perhaps matching TRBD1 (5 bases). Trimming stripped 8 bases from V and 4 bases from J, with 20 bases between. Germline loops: CDR1 MDHEN, CDR2 SYDVKM. This CDR3 has 15 residues.

This clone was observed a handful of times. V is TRBV9 and J is TRBJ1-5; a possible D gene is TRBD1 (5 bases). The CDR3 totals 14 residues. Trimming stripped 0 bases from V and 5 bases from J, with 9 bases between. Germline CDR1 SGDLS, CDR2 YYNGEE. The CDR3 loop is CASSVGKGHQPQHF. As DNA, the CDR3 is TGTGCCAGCAGCGTAGGTAAGGGGCATCAGCCCCAGCATTTT.

The V gene is TRBV11-2, the J gene TRBJ1-1; D gene unclear. V lost 5 bases to trimming and J lost 1 base, with 11 bases between them. The length of the CDR3 is 14 residues. The germline CDR1 and CDR2 sequences are SGHAT and FQNNGV. CDR3 sequence: CASSPERGNTEAFF. The CDR3 nucleotides are TGTGCCAGCAGCCCTGAGCGGGGGAACACTGAAGCTTTCTTT.

This clone was counted a single time. The chain is built from TRBV7-3 and TRBJ1-1; D is uncertain. The CDR3 totals 13 residues. The V gene's germline CDR1 is SGHTA and CDR2 FQGTGA. The germline V and J ends were trimmed by 5 bases and 4 bases, with 11 bases remaining between them. The CDR3 DNA follows: TGTGCCAGCAGCCCAACGAGCACCACTGAAGCTTTCTTT. Its protein product is CASSPTSTTEAFF. The whole variable domain, filled in from reference TRBV7-3 and TRBJ1-1, reads GAGVSQTPSNKVTEKGKYVELRCDPISGHTALYWYRQSLGQGPEFLIYFQGTGAADDSGLPNDRFFAVRPEGSVSTLKIQRTERGDSAVYLCASSPTSTTEAFFGQGTRLTVV.

The chain has TRBV4-2 and TRBJ2-1; D is perhaps TRBD1 or TRBD2 (5 bases each). V lost 4 bases, J lost 0 bases, and 13 bases lay in between. The CDR3 is made up of 16 amino acids. CDR1 and CDR2 (germline): LGHNA, YNFKEQ. CDR3 sequence reads: CASSPSPGSSYNEQFF. The CDR3 nucleotides are TGTGCCAGCAGCCCATCCCCAGGGAGCTCCTACAATGAGCAGTTCTTC.

The chain carries TRBV5-5 and TRBJ2-7, with a weak D call TRBD1 (5 bases). CDR3 length: 12 residues. Germline-derived CDR1 and CDR2 are SGHKS and YYEKEE (reference sequence). V dropped 4 bases and J dropped 3 bases, with 8 bases sitting between them. The CDR3 nucleotides are TGTGCCAGCAGCGATGACAGCTACGAGCAGTACTTC. Its translation is CASSDDSYEQYF.

This chain joins TRBV7-9 and TRBJ1-5; tentative D call: TRBD1 (5 bases). V shed 5 bases and J shed 5 bases, with 10 bases lying between them. CDR3 length: 13 residues. Germline CDR1 reads SEHNR; CDR2 reads FQNEAQ (reference sequence). CDR3 protein: CASSLQGHQPQHF. The DNA of the CDR3 is TGTGCCAGCAGCCTTCAGGGACATCAGCCCCAGCATTTT.

The V call is TRBV4-1, the J call TRBJ2-7; 8 bases match TRBD2. This CDR3 is 15 amino acids long. Trimming cost V 1 base and J 4 bases; bases outside gene matches: 6. Germline assignment: CDR1 MGHRA and CDR2 YSYEKL. DNA of the CDR3: TGCGCCAGCAGCCAAGGCAGCGGGAGAGGGTACGAGCAGTACTTC. Amino acid sequence: CASSQGSGRGYEQYF.

This clone was recorded a few times. The chain carries TRBV6-1 and TRBJ2-3; perhaps TRBD1 as D (5 bases). The CDR3 covers 14 residues. Germline V CDR1 and CDR2: MNHNS, SASEGT. V shed 7 bases and J shed 4 bases, with 15 bases lying between them. The CDR3 protein is CASTSQGPSDTQYF. The CDR3 DNA sequence: TGTGCCAGCACATCTCAGGGTCCCTCAGATACGCAGTATTTT.

The V call is TRBV9, the J call TRBJ2-3, with D maybe TRBD1 (6 bases). The CDR3 consists of 17 residues. Per the germline V gene, CDR1 is SGDLS and CDR2 is YYNGEE. V was shortened by 2 bases and J by 6 bases, with 22 bases between the two germline ends. The CDR3 protein is CASSVATGSLNSDTQYF. DNA for the CDR3: TGTGCCAGCAGCGTGGCCACAGGGTCGTTGAATTCCGATACGCAGTATTTT.

J is TRBJ2-7 and V is TRBV5-1, with TRBD2 matching 7 bases. The germline gives CDR1 SGHRS, CDR2 YFSETQ. Unmatched junction bases numbered 10, after V lost 6 bases and J lost 4 bases. The CDR3 length is 14 residues. The CDR3 nucleotides are TGCGCCAGCACCTACGGGGGGACGGGATACGAGCAGTACTTC. This gives the protein CASTYGGTGYEQYF.

As DNA, the CDR3 is TGCGCCAGCAGCTTTAAAGCCTCCTACGAGCAGTACTTC. Its translation is CASSFKASYEQYF. This rearrangement joins TRBV5-1 to TRBJ2-7; D remains unclear. Germline CDR1 and CDR2: SGHRS and YFSETQ. V was trimmed by 2 bases and J by 0 bases, leaving 6 bases between them. This CDR3 contains 13 residues.

V usage is TRBV6-1 and J usage is TRBJ1-2, with TRBD1 matching over 9 bases. The CDR3 runs 15 residues. Germline trimming cut 7 bases from V and 4 bases from J; bases unmatched to any gene: 10. Germline assignment: CDR1 MNHNS and CDR2 SASEGT. This chain's CDR3 is CASIKEGTGTYGYTF. Here the CDR3 DNA reads TGTGCCAGCATAAAAGAAGGGACAGGGACCTATGGCTACACCTTC.

This chain links TRBV19 with TRBJ1-4, with 7 bases aligning to TRBD1. From germline, CDR1 is LNHDA and CDR2 SQIVND (reference sequence). The junction had 9 bases not matched to a gene; V was cut back by 5 bases and J by 0 bases. This CDR3 comprises 17 residues. CDR3 region: CASSPRGRRTTNEKLFF. In DNA form, the CDR3 reads TGTGCCAGTAGTCCCAGGGGGAGGCGCACAACTAATGAAAAACTGTTTTTT.

This sequence joins TRBV19 and TRBJ2-5; D could derive from TRBD1 or TRBD2 (5 bases each). The CDR3 sequence is 16 residues long. V lost 7 bases and J 2 bases, leaving 20 bases between the germline ends. CDR1 is LNHDA and CDR2 is SQIVND in the germline V gene (reference sequence). CDR3 nucleotide sequence: TGTGCCAGTACCACCATGGGGAGCAGGGAGCAAGAGACCCAGTACTTC. It is translated as CASTTMGSREQETQYF.

The chain links TRBV9 to TRBJ2-2, with TRBD2 matching over 8 bases. Trimming took 4 bases from V and 5 from J; bases not matched to a gene: 19. The CDR3 covers 19 residues. Germline-derived CDR1 and CDR2 are SGDLS and YYNGEE. The CDR3 here is CASSFTRTSRAGGTGELFF. CDR3 coding DNA: TGTGCCAGCAGCTTCACCCGGACTAGCAGGGCCGGGGGGACCGGGGAGCTGTTTTTT.

Written as DNA, the CDR3 is TGTGCCAGCAGGGATGCAGGGGTAACGAGCACTGAAGCTTTCTTT. Amino acids: CASRDAGVTSTEAFF. The V and J genes are TRBV6-5 and TRBJ1-1, with a tentative D call TRBD1 (6 bases). The ends were cut back, 6 bases at V and 4 bases at J, with 18 bases in the middle. Looked up from germline, CDR1 is MNHEY and CDR2 is SVGAGI. The CDR3 is made up of 15 amino acids.

The chain has TRBV9 and TRBJ1-1; 7 bases agree with TRBD1. V lost 0 bases and J lost 4; bases outside the gene matches: 21. There are 20 residues in the CDR3. Germline CDR1 SGDLS, CDR2 YYNGEE. The CDR3 DNA reads as TGTGCCAGCAGCGTAGTATTTAGGGTCTTAGGTGACAGGGCGCGCACTGAAGCTTTCTTT. It specifies CASSVVFRVLGDRARTEAFF.

The chain couples TRBV7-9 to TRBJ2-3; D uncertain. The length of the CDR3 is 11 residues. Per the germline V gene, CDR1 is SEHNR and CDR2 is FQNEAQ (reference sequence). V dropped 9 bases and J dropped 4 bases, with 8 bases sitting between them. Here the CDR3 DNA reads TGTGCCAGTCAGAGGTCAGATACGCAGTATTTT. Translation gives CASQRSDTQYF.

The chain uses TRBV4-2 and TRBJ2-7, with TRBD1 matching over 10 bases. Germline CDR1 LGHNA, CDR2 YNFKEQ. V was clipped by 3 bases and J by 4 bases; unmatched bases: 6. This CDR3 spans 15 amino acids. Here the CDR3 DNA reads TGTGCCAGCAGCCAGGTTGACAGGGGGCTATACGAGCAGTACTTC. Translation: CASSQVDRGLYEQYF.

The chain joins TRBV28 to TRBJ2-5; possibly TRBD2 for D (6 bases). The CDR3 runs 15 residues. Germline CDR1 reads MDHEN; CDR2 reads SYDVKM. Trimming took 3 bases from V and 4 from J, leaving 15 bases between them. The CDR3 here is CASSFGSGFGETQYF. CDR3 in DNA: TGTGCCAGCAGTTTTGGTAGCGGATTCGGAGAGACCCAGTACTTC.

This clone was seen just once. This chain uses TRBV7-3 with TRBJ1-2, with D unresolved. The V end lost 5 bases, the J end lost 1 base, and 8 bases lay between the germline ends. In germline, CDR1 is SGHTA, CDR2 FQGTGA. CDR3 length equals 13 residues. The CDR3 region is CASSPGVNYGYTF. The CDR3 coding sequence is TGTGCCAGCAGCCCTGGGGTTAACTATGGCTACACCTTC.

The chain couples TRBV19 to TRBJ2-4; possible D gene TRBD1, 6 bases. CDR1 LNHDA and CDR2 SQIVND come from the germline V gene (reference sequence). The length of the CDR3 is 14 residues. The ends were cut back, 6 bases at V and 0 bases at J, with 9 bases in the middle. CDR3 in DNA: TGTGCCAGTAGGGGGGCCGGAGCCAAAAACATTCAGTACTTC. Its translation is CASRGAGAKNIQYF.

The gene calls are TRBV12-5 and TRBJ2-1; the D is unclear. Germline V gives CDR1 LGHNT, CDR2 FRNRAP. This CDR3 has 13 residues. Trimming removed 1 base at V and 4 bases at J, with 5 bases between. DNA of the CDR3: TGTGCTAGTGGTTTGGACATTTACAATGAGCAGTTCTTC. This codes for CASGLDIYNEQFF.